This entry describes one T cell receptor (beta chain). What it binds is unknown. A read error is likely here: a far larger clone is one base away. To make TCR beta libraries, researchers used iRepertoire HTBI primers and Arm-PCR of CDR3 regions. TCRdb reprocessed the multiplex PCR reads via MiXCR and lists one record per CDR3 protein. This sample has 430,000 or so distinct CDR3 sequences; around 20% occur once, and the top ten carry over 11%. Time point specified: persistent/refractory GD, antithyroid drugs over 5 years with positive TRAb. Preparation of the TCR library used RNA extracted from PBMCs. This sample is drawn from a study of regulatory T cells in long-lasting Graves disease. Study results and caveats: Persistent patients shared more public clonotypes (approximately 2,700) than newly diagnosed patients (over 900). Researchers examined only peripheral blood and not thyroid tissue.

The CDR3 extends over 13 amino acids. Germline V gene sequence: CDR1 SGHTA, CDR2 FQGNSA. The source is a female donor with Graves disease. Sample: peripheral blood mononuclear cells (PBMCs), taken when the disease was refractory, from a patient treated with antithyroid drugs. The rearrangement uses TRBV7-2 and TRBJ2-7; D is ambiguous. In DNA form, the CDR3 reads TGTGCCAGCAGCTTAGGAGTATCCTGCGAGCAGTACTTC. Its protein product is CASSLGVSCEQYF.